In this sample, the clone carrying this T cell receptor beta chain turned up a few times. The same CDR3 arises from other DNA sequences in this sample as well. Investigators reverse transcribed all isolated RNA, so they sequenced expressed TCRB transcripts. Sequencing was performed with immunoSEQ multiplex PCR; in TCRdb, only in-frame clones are kept and a portion is missing. The sample gives 350,000 to 450,000 clones, approximately 15% of which show up once; roughly 0.019% is in the top ten. The data belong to a study of beta chain features in type 1 diabetes. Study in general: On cell yields, gender and age, patients and healthy donors were similar.

This CDR3 region has 13 residues. Germline CDR1 is KGHSH and CDR2 is LQKENI. With 2 bases removed from V and 2 bases from J, the gap between germline ends came to 6 bases. V and J are TRBV18 and TRBJ2-5; D is undetermined. This receptor was identified in a woman aged 18-35 years in good health. Sequencing was done on a sample of naive CD4+ T cells from blood. CDR3 sequence (DNA): TGTGCCAGCTCACCATTACTTCAAGAGACCCAGTACTTC. Residues: CASSPLLQETQYF.